One sample yielded the 23 T cell receptor beta chains listed below, sequenced in a study of CD8 T cells in ankylosing spondylitis. General study findings and limits: There was a TCR beta motif, made of eight highly homologous variants, that appeared characteristic of ankylosing spondylitis blood.

For these TCRs, the target antigens are not known. TCRdb re-called the 5' RACE reads through MiXCR, storing one row per CDR3 protein. The data hold approximately 400,000 distinct CDR3 sequences, with about 15% observed a single time. Source material: blood, either unsorted or a sorted T cell fraction (not recorded which). Receptors originate from a male donor with ankylosing spondylitis.

V and J are TRBV18 and TRBJ2-3, with 8 bases fitting TRBD1. CDR1 KGHSH and CDR2 LQKENI come from the germline V gene. The J segment lost 4 bases and the V segment lost 2 bases, leaving 5 bases of the junction unmatched. The CDR3 totals 15 residues. The CDR3 loop reads CASSPGQGISDTQYF. CDR3 DNA: TGTGCCAGCTCACCAGGACAGGGCATATCAGATACGCAGTATTTT.

Comment on this clonotype: A much bigger clone sits one base away, suggesting this may be a read error. The chain has TRBV5-1 and TRBJ2-3; 7 nucleotides line up with TRBD1. The germline V gene encodes CDR1 SGHRS and CDR2 YFSETQ. The CDR3 loop spans 13 amino acids. The CDR3 region has the DNA TGCGCCAGCGCCCAGGGGGATCCAGAGACGCAGTATTTT. It encodes CASAQGDPETQYF.

This chain joins TRBV5-1 and TRBJ2-5; tentatively, D is TRBD1 (6 bases). The V gene lost 2 bases and the J gene lost 3 bases, with 11 bases spanning the gap. Per the germline V gene, CDR1 is SGHRS and CDR2 is YFSETQ. The CDR3 extends over 14 amino acids. The CDR3 protein is CASSFPGVEETQYF. The DNA of the CDR3 is TGCGCCAGCAGCTTCCCAGGGGTAGAAGAGACCCAGTACTTC.

V is TRBV7-9 and J is TRBJ1-2, with 8 bases aligning to TRBD1. Looked up from germline, CDR1 is SEHNR and CDR2 is FQNEAQ (reference sequence). The CDR3 spans 13 residues. J lost 6 bases, V lost 1 base, and 1 base had no gene match. This CDR3 reads CASSLGQGNGYTF. For the CDR3, the DNA is TGTGCCAGCAGCTTAGGACAGGGGAATGGCTACACCTTC.

This clonotype occurred once. This sequence joins TRBV20-1 and TRBJ2-1; 9 nucleotides agree with TRBD1. The length of the CDR3 is 12 residues. The trim removed 3 bases at V and 7 bases at J, leaving 1 base unmatched. Germline V gene sequence: CDR1 DFQATT, CDR2 SNEGSKA (reference sequence). The DNA of the CDR3 is TGCAGTGCTAGGACAGGGGGGAATGAGCAGTTCTTC. Translating it yields CSARTGGNEQFF.

This chain uses TRBV7-9 with TRBJ2-6, with D perhaps TRBD1 (6 bases). Trimming took 3 bases from V and 3 from J, leaving 9 bases between them. Germline CDR1 is SEHNR and CDR2 is FQNEAQ (reference sequence). The CDR3 loop spans 15 amino acids. CDR3 region: CASSFARGGANVLTF. CDR3 DNA sequence: TGTGCCAGCAGCTTTGCCAGGGGTGGGGCCAACGTCCTGACTTTC.

As regards this clonotype: The junction departs from germline at one end; a sequencing error may be responsible. J is TRBJ2-5 and V is TRBV28, with 9 bases identical to TRBD2. This CDR3 comprises 17 residues. Per germline, CDR1 MDHEN and CDR2 SYDVKM. The CDR3 bases are TGTGCCATCAGTTTCTGGCGGGAGGGCCCAACTTATCGGACCCAGTACTTC. Translating it yields CAISFWREGPTYRTQYF.

There are a few counts of this clonotype. CDR3 residues: CASSHGAGATPGELFF. The CDR3 bases are TGTGCCAGCAGCCACGGGGCGGGGGCCACCCCAGGGGAGCTGTTTTTT. V and J are TRBV6-1 and TRBJ2-2, with a possible D match to TRBD2 (7 bases). CDR1 MNHNS and CDR2 SASEGT come from the germline V gene. With 6 bases removed from V and 8 bases from J, the gap between germline ends came to 22 bases. This CDR3 comprises 16 residues.

This clonotype was seen once. The chain has TRBV3-1 and TRBJ1-1, with D possibly matching TRBD1 (6 bases). The V gene's germline CDR1 is LGHDT and CDR2 YNNKEL (reference sequence). V lost 2 bases and J lost 0, with 13 bases in between. The CDR3 runs 16 residues. CDR3 region: CASSQRRGVMNTEAFF. The CDR3 bases are TGTGCCAGCAGCCAACGGAGGGGGGTAATGAACACTGAAGCTTTCTTT.

On this clonotype itself: The junction shows a germline mismatch at one end, possibly a read error. This CDR3 reads CASSLRTSLSGNTTYF. The CDR3, as DNA: TGTGCCAGCAGCTTGCGGACATCCCTCTCTGGAAACACCACATATTTT. The J gene is TRBJ1-3, the V gene TRBV7-2; D may be TRBD1 (5 bases). Germline V lookup: CDR1 SGHTA, CDR2 FQGNSA. The CDR3 has 16 amino acids. The variable domain in full, with the rest retrieved from reference TRBV7-2 and TRBJ1-3, is GAGVSQSPSNKVTEKGKDVELRCDPISGHTALYWYRQSLGQGLEFLIYFQGNSAPDKSGLPSDRFSAERTGGSVSTLTIQRTQQEDSAVYLCASSLRTSLSGNTTYFGEGSWLTVV.

The chain combines TRBV28 with TRBJ2-7; D uncertain. Trimming removed 10 bases from V and 7 bases from J, with 17 bases in between. CDR1 is MDHEN, CDR2 SYDVKM, per germline. CDR3 size: 12 residues. The CDR3 DNA reads as TGTGCCACCACACCGGGCCTGAGGGAGCAGTACTTC. It yields the protein CATTPGLREQYF.

This chain joins TRBV20-1 and TRBJ2-1; 7 bases are a match to TRBD1. The CDR3 is 12 residues long. In germline, CDR1 is DFQATT, CDR2 SNEGSKA (reference sequence). The V segment lost 5 bases and the J segment 5 bases; nucleotides outside the gene matches: 3. CDR3 nucleotides: TGCAGTGCTTTGGGACAGAACAATGAGCAGTTCTTC. Protein: CSALGQNNEQFF.

This chain links TRBV12-3 or TRBV12-4 with TRBJ2-5; D not certain. The V end lost 1 base, the J end lost 5 bases, and 8 bases lay between the germline ends. This CDR3 has 13 amino acids. The CDR3 sequence: CASSLEGMETQYF. For the CDR3, the DNA is TGTGCCAGCAGTTTAGAGGGAATGGAGACCCAGTACTTC.

This clonotype appeared a few times. The V and J genes are TRBV15 and TRBJ2-7; 12 positions match TRBD2. In germline, CDR1 is LNHNV, CDR2 YYDKDF (reference sequence). The V segment lost 5 bases and the J segment 2 bases; nucleotides outside the gene matches: 16. The CDR3 spans 19 residues. CDR3 nucleotide sequence: TGTGCCACCAGCTTCGAGATAAAGCCCGCTAGCGGGAGGGCCTACGAGCAGTACTTC. Protein product: CATSFEIKPASGRAYEQYF.

This clonotype was recorded many times. The chain employs TRBV5-1 and TRBJ2-5, with D uncertain. The CDR3 extends over 16 amino acids. V dropped 2 bases and J dropped 4 bases, with 18 bases sitting between them. Germline V gene sequence: CDR1 SGHRS, CDR2 YFSETQ. The CDR3 DNA reads TGCGCCAGCAGCTTATTTGACGGCAGGTCGGGAGAGACCCAGTACTTC. Encoded protein: CASSLFDGRSGETQYF. Together with reference TRBV5-1 and TRBJ2-5, the CDR3 gives the full variable domain: KAGVTQTPRYLIKTRGQQVTLSCSPISGHRSVSWYQQTPGQGLQFLFEYFSETQRNKGNFPGRFSGRQFSNSRSEMNVSTLELGDSALYLCASSLFDGRSGETQYFGPGTRLLVL.

This clonotype was seen a handful of times. The chain links TRBV20-1 to TRBJ1-1; D remains ambiguous. With 4 bases removed from V and 0 bases from J, the gap between germline ends came to 9 bases. Per the germline V gene, CDR1 is DFQATT and CDR2 is SNEGSKA (reference sequence). The CDR3 consists of 13 residues. The CDR3 is CSAKQGMNTEAFF. CDR3 DNA: TGCAGTGCTAAACAAGGAATGAACACTGAAGCTTTCTTT.

This clonotype was picked up many times. This sequence joins TRBV4-1 and TRBJ2-1; TRBD1 agrees at 8 bases. The V gene's germline CDR1 is MGHRA and CDR2 YSYEKL. This CDR3 comprises 14 residues. The J segment lost 15 bases and the V segment lost 3 bases, leaving 13 bases of the junction unmatched. As DNA, the CDR3 is TGCGCCAGCAGCCAGGACTCCGACAGGGGAACGATGTTCTTC. Translation gives CASSQDSDRGTMFF.

This clonotype turned up a few times. The chain uses TRBV28 and TRBJ2-6; D perhaps matches TRBD2 (6 bases). CDR3 size: 15 residues. Trimming pared 4 bases from V and 2 bases from J, leaving 9 bases between. Per the germline V gene, CDR1 is MDHEN and CDR2 is SYDVKM. The CDR3 sequence: CASSSPGAGANVLTF. For the CDR3, the DNA is TGTGCCAGCAGTTCCCCGGGAGCTGGGGCCAACGTCCTGACTTTC. Full variable domain (missing parts from reference TRBV28 and TRBJ2-6): DVKVTQSSRYLVKRTGEKVFLECVQDMDHENMFWYRQDPGLGLRLIYFSYDVKMKEKGDIPEGYSVSREKKERFSLILESASTNQTSMYLCASSSPGAGANVLTFGAGSRLTVL.

The chain links TRBV9 to TRBJ2-1, with 7 bases matching TRBD2. Looked up from germline, CDR1 is SGDLS and CDR2 is YYNGEE. V shed 0 bases, J shed 2 bases, and the junction held 2 bases outside the gene matches. The CDR3 sequence is 15 residues long. CDR3 protein: CASSVGAGAYNEQFF. The DNA of the CDR3 is TGTGCCAGCAGCGTAGGTGCGGGAGCCTACAATGAGCAGTTCTTC.

This clonotype showed up just a few times. Compared with germline, one end of the junction differs, possibly owing to a read error. The rearrangement joins TRBV10-2 to TRBJ2-1; TRBD2 is a possible D gene (5 bases). CDR3 size: 14 residues. Germline V gene lookup returns CDR1 WSHSY and CDR2 SAAADI. CDR3 sequence reads: CASNPPDSSNEQFF. The DNA for the CDR3 is TGCGCCAGCAACCCACCGGACTCCTCCAATGAGCAGTTCTTC.

In this sample, this clonotype turned up a few times. The chain is built from TRBV6-1 and TRBJ1-4, with D unresolved. The germline CDR1 and CDR2 sequences are MNHNS and SASEGT. V was trimmed by 5 bases and J by 5 bases, leaving 9 bases between them. CDR3 length equals 13 residues. The CDR3 loop reads CASSQTWNEKLFF. The CDR3 region has the DNA TGTGCCAGCAGTCAAACGTGGAATGAAAAACTGTTTTTT.

This clonotype was found many times. This chain links TRBV29-1 with TRBJ2-3; the match to TRBD2 covers 13 bases. V lost 6 bases, J lost 3 bases, and 9 bases stayed unmatched. There are 16 residues in the CDR3. CDR1 is SQVTM and CDR2 is ANQGSEA in the germline V gene. The CDR3 region is CSVGGLAGEGTDTQYF. CDR3 nucleotide sequence: TGCAGCGTCGGAGGACTAGCGGGAGAAGGTACAGATACGCAGTATTTT.

CDR3 DNA sequence: TGCGCCAGCAGCCCCCGGGGGCCGGCCGAGCAGTACTTC. This sequence encodes CASSPRGPAEQYF. The chain combines TRBV5-1 with TRBJ2-7; tentatively, D is TRBD1 or TRBD2 (6 bases each). The germline CDR1 and CDR2 sequences are SGHRS and YFSETQ. The V gene lost 4 bases and the J gene lost 6 bases, with 14 bases spanning the gap. There are 13 residues in the CDR3.